The T cell receptor (beta chain) under discussion was sequenced for a study of PD-L1 blockade in urothelial cancer. CDR1 SGHVS and CDR2 FNYEAQ come from the germline V gene. The V segment lost 1 base and the J segment 3 bases; nucleotides outside the gene matches: 1. The CDR3 has 16 amino acids. Sequenced by immunoSEQ multiplex PCR; TCRdb stores in-frame clones only, minus some. The sample lists 55,000 or so clones; over 75% were seen once. Here the sequenced sample was PBMCs, taken around atezolizumab (anti-PD-L1) treatment. The receptor's source is a middle-aged man with urothelial cancer. The chain links TRBV7-6 to TRBJ2-2; TRBD2 matches 11 bases. CDR3 sequence reads: CASSLGLAGYTGELFF. CDR3 bases: TGTGCCAGCAGCTTAGGACTAGCGGGATACACCGGGGAGCTGTTTTTT.